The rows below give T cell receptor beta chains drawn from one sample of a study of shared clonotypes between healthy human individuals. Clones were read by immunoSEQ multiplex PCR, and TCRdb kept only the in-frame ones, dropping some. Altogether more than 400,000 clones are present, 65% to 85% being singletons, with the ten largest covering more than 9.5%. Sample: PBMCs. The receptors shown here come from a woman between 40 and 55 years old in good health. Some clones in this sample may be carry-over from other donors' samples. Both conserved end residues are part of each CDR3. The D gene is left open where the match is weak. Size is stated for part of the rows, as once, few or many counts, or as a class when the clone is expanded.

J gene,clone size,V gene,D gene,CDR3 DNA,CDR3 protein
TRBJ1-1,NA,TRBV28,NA,TGTGCCAGCAGTTTAAGTGCCCCGCGGTTGGGAACCCGAGCTTTCTTT,CASSLSAPRLGTRAFF
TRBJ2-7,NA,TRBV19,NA,TGTGCCAGTAGTATTCCGGGAAACTACGAGCAGTACTTC,CASSIPGNYEQYF
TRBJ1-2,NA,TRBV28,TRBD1,TGTGCCAGCACCATGGGACAGGGGGCGCGGGTCTATGGCTACACCTTC,CASTMGQGARVYGYTF
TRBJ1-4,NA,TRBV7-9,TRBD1,TGTGCCAGCATCTCCGGGACAGGGCTAGAAAAACTGTTTTTT,CASISGTGLEKLFF
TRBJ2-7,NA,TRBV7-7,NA,TGTGCTAGCAGCTTAGTTTTACGTGGTGAGCAGTACTTC,CASSLVLRGEQYF
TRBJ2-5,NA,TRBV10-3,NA,TGTGCCACCACAGGGGCGGGGGAGACCCAGTACTTC,CATTGAGETQYF
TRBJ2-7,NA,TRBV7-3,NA,TGTGCCAGCAGCTCCAGGACACCCTACGAGCAGTACTTC,CASSSRTPYEQYF
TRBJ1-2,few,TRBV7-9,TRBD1,TGTGCCAGCAGCTTGGCCGGGACAGGGGCTATAGAGTATGGCTACACCTTC,CASSLAGTGAIEYGYTF
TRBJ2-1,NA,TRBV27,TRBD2,TGTGCCAGCAGTGCCCCGACTAGCGGGAGGTCTGAGCAGTTCTTC,CASSAPTSGRSEQFF
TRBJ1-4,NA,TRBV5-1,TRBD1,TGCGCCAGCAGCTTGCTCCTCGGGACAGGGGGGTCGTCTAATGAAAAACTGTTTTTT,CASSLLLGTGGSSNEKLFF
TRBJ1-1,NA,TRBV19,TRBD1,TGTGCCAGTAGTTTGGACAGGGAGAGGGTGAACACTGAAGCTTTCTTT,CASSLDRERVNTEAFF
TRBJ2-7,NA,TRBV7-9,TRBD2,TGTGCCAGCAGCTTAAGGCCGACTAGCGGGAAGTCTTGGCAGTACTTC,CASSLRPTSGKSWQYF
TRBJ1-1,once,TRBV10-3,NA,TGTGCCATCAGTGGCTCAGAGGGCACTGAAGCTTTCTTT,CAISGSEGTEAFF
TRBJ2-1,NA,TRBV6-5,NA,TGTGCCAGCAGCCCCCCCTCGGGCTACAATGAGCAGTTCTTC,CASSPPSGYNEQFF
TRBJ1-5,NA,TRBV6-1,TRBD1,TGTGCCAGCAGTGGGGGGACAGATAGCAATCAGCCCCAGCATTTT,CASSGGTDSNQPQHF
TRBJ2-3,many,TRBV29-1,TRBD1,TGCAGCGTTGAAGTTGTACAGGGGCGTAGCTCTAGCACAGATACGCAGTATTTT,CSVEVVQGRSSSTDTQYF
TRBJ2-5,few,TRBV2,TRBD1,TGTGCCAGCAGTGATCGGGGACAGGCTCAAGAGACCCAGTACTTC,CASSDRGQAQETQYF
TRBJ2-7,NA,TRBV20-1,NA,TGCAGCGCCTACGACCGCCTAGAGCAGTACTTC,CSAYDRLEQYF
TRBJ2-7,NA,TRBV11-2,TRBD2,TGTGCCAGCAGCCCCCGGGTAGCGGGGACCTACGAGCAGTACTTC,CASSPRVAGTYEQYF
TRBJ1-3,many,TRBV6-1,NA,TGTGCCAGCAGCAGCGATGCCCCCTCTGGAAACACCATATATTTT,CASSSDAPSGNTIYF
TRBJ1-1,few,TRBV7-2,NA,TGTGCCAGCAGCATAGACCTGAACACTGAAGCTTTCTTT,CASSIDLNTEAFF
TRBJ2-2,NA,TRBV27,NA,TGTGCCAGCTCGCCGAATAGGCTGGCGAACACCGGGGAGCTGTTTTTT,CASSPNRLANTGELFF
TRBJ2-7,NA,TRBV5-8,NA,TGTGCCAGCAGAAGGCCGGGACAAAGCTACGAGCAGTACTTC,CASRRPGQSYEQYF
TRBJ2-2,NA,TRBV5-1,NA,TGCGCCAGCAGCTTGCCCCCGGAGGGCGGGGAGCTGTTTTTT,CASSLPPEGGELFF
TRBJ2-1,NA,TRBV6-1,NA,TGTGCCAGCAGTGAAGCGGGCGGGTACAATGAGCAGTTCTTC,CASSEAGGYNEQFF
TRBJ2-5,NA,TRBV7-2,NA,TGTGCCAGCAGCTGGATGAGGGATCAAGAGACCCAGTACTTC,CASSWMRDQETQYF
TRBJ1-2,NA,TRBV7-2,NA,TGTGCCAGCAGCTTAGGGTCCCACGCCCTCGGCTATGGCTACACCTTC,CASSLGSHALGYGYTF
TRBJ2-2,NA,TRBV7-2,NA,TGTGCCAGCAGCTTAGAAGTGGGGGCGTTAGACACCGGGGAGCTGTTTTTT,CASSLEVGALDTGELFF
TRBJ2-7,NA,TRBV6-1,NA,TGTGCCAGCGGACTGGGGCCATTCATCTCCTACGAGCAGTACTTC,CASGLGPFISYEQYF
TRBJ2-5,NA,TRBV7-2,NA,TGTGCCAGCAGCTTATCTAGCGTAGAGACCCAGTACTTC,CASSLSSVETQYF
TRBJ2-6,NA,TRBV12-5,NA,TGTGCTAGTGGTAACTTCCCTGCAGGACAAAGTCGGGCCAACGTCCTGACTTTC,CASGNFPAGQSRANVLTF
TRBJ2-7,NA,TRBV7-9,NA,TGTGCCAGCAGCCCCAGGGGGGAGCCTTACGAGCAGTACTTC,CASSPRGEPYEQYF